This entry describes one T cell receptor (beta chain). Its antigen is unidentified. The data were taken from a study of blood T cells in healthy people across ages. Study outcomes and limitations: Fewer expanded clones and more diversity marked long-lived versus aged donors.

The CDR3 is made up of 14 amino acids. V gave up 0 bases and J gave up 3 bases, with 8 bases separating them. Germline CDR1 reads SEHNR; CDR2 reads FQNEAQ (reference sequence). Sample-barcoded 5' priming and a J-beta primer mix drove a second PCR of about 6 to 11 cycles. TCRdb recomputed calls from the 5' RACE reads with MiXCR, one row per CDR3 protein. This table has roughly 500,000 distinct CDR3 sequences, 25% to 30% appearing once. The sequence derives from a woman in her seventies in good health. The material sequenced was blood. The rearrangement joins TRBV7-9 to TRBJ1-1; D is undetermined. The CDR3 DNA reads TGTGCCAGCAGCTTAGCCGGACCCTACACTGAAGCTTTCTTT. Protein sequence: CASSLAGPYTEAFF.